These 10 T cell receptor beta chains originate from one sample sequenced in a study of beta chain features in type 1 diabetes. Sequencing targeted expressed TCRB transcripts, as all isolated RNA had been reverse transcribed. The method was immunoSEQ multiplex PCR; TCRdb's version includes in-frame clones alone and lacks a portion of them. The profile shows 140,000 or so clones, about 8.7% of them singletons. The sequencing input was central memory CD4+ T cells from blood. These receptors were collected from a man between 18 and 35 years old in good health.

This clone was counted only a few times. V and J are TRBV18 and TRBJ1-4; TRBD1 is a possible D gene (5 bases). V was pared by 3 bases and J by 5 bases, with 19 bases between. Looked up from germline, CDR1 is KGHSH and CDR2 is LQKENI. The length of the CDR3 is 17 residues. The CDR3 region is CASSPPQLTAENEKLFF. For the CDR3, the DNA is TGTGCCAGCTCACCTCCCCAATTGACAGCCGAGAATGAAAAACTGTTTTTT.

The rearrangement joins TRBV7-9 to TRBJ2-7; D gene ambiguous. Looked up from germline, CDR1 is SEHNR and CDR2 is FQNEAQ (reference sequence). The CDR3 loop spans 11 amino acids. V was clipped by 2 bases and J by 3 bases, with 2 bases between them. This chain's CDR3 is CASSLRYEQYF. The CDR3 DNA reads TGTGCCAGCAGCTTACGCTACGAGCAGTACTTC.

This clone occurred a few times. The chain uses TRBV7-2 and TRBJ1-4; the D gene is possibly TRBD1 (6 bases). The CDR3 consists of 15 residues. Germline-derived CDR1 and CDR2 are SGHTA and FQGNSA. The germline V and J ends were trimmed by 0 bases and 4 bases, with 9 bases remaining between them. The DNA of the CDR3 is TGTGCCAGCAGCTTAGCGGGACATGTTAATGAAAAACTGTTTTTT. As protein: CASSLAGHVNEKLFF.

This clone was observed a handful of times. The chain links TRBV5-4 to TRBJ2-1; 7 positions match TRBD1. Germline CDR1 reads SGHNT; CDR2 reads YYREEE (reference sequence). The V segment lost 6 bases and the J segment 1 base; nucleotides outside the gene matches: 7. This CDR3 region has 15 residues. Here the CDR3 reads CASNPLGQSYNEQFF. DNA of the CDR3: TGTGCCAGCAACCCTCTGGGACAGTCCTACAATGAGCAGTTCTTC. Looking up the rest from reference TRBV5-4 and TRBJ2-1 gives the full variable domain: ETGVTQSPTHLIKTRGQQVTLRCSSQSGHNTVSWYQQALGQGPQFIFQYYREEENGRGNFPPRFSGLQFPNYSSELNVNALELDDSALYLCASNPLGQSYNEQFFGPGTRLTVL.

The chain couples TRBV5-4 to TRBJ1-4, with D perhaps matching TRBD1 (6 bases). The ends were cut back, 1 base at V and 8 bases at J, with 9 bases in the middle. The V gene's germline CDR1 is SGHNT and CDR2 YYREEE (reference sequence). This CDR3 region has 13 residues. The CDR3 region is CASSLQGGEKLFF. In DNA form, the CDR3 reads TGTGCCAGCAGCTTGCAAGGGGGAGAAAAACTGTTTTTT.

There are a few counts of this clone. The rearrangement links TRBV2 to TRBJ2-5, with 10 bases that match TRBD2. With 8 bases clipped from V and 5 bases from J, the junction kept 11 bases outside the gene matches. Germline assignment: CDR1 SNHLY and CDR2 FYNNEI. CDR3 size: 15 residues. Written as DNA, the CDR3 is TGTGCCAGCTGCGTAGCGGGGGGACCCGTGGAGACCCAGTACTTC. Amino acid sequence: CASCVAGGPVETQYF.

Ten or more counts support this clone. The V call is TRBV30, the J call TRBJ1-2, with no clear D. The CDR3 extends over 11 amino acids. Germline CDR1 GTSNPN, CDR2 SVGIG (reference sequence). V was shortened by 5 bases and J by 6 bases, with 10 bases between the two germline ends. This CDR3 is CAWSRDHGYTF. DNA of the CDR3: TGTGCCTGGTCGAGGGATCATGGCTACACCTTC.

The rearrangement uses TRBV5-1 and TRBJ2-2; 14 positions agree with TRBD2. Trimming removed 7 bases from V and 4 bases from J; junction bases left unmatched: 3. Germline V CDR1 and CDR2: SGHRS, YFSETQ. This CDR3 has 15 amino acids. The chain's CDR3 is CASLGLAGGTGELFF. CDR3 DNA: TGCGCCAGCCTAGGACTAGCGGGGGGCACCGGGGAGCTGTTTTTT. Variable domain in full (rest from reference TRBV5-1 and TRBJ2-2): KAGVTQTPRYLIKTRGQQVTLSCSPISGHRSVSWYQQTPGQGLQFLFEYFSETQRNKGNFPGRFSGRQFSNSRSEMNVSTLELGDSALYLCASLGLAGGTGELFFGEGSRLTVL.

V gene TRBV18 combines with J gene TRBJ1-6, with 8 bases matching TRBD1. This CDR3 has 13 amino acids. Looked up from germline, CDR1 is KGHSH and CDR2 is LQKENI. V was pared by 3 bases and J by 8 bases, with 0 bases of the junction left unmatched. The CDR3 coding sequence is TGTGCCAGCTCACCGGACAGGGATTCACCCCTCCACTTT. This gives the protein CASSPDRDSPLHF.

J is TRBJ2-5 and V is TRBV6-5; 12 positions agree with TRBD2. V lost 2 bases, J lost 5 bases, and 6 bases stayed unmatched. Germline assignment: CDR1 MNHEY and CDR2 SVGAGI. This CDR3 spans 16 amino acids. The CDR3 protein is CASSYGLAGGQETQYF. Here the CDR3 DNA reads TGTGCCAGCAGTTACGGTCTAGCGGGGGGGCAGGAGACCCAGTACTTC.